This note documents a single T cell receptor beta chain sequence. Its antigen is not known. This entry comes from a study of memory B cells and T cells in multiple sclerosis. Findings of the study overall: Clone-set sizes differed between compartments, so shared clonotype counts needed normalization.

Produced via immunoSEQ multiplex PCR; TCRdb's table is partial and in-frame only. Of fewer than 9,500 clones listed, roughly 53% are singletons. Germline CDR1 reads SGHNT; CDR2 reads YYREEE (reference sequence). The J segment lost 4 bases and the V segment lost 2 bases, leaving 4 bases of the junction unmatched. This CDR3 has 15 residues. V usage is TRBV5-4 and J usage is TRBJ2-3; 10 nucleotides match TRBD1. This TCR derives from a human donor with multiple sclerosis. The sequenced sample consisted of memory (CD45RO+) CD8+ T cells from blood. The DNA of the CDR3 is TGTGCCAGCAGCTTCGGACAGGGGGGGGCAGATACGCAGTATTTT. This translates into CASSFGQGGADTQYF. The complete variable domain, with remaining parts taken from reference TRBV5-4 and TRBJ2-3, reads ETGVTQSPTHLIKTRGQQVTLRCSSQSGHNTVSWYQQALGQGPQFIFQYYREEENGRGNFPPRFSGLQFPNYSSELNVNALELDDSALYLCASSFGQGGADTQYFGPGTRLTVL.